The subject of this entry is one T cell receptor (beta chain). Antigen unknown. These data originate in a study of shared clonotypes between healthy human individuals. Study results and caveats: Rarefaction indicated that sorted-subset sequencing remained incomplete although depth was large. Unshared clonotypes carried lower generation probabilities than those common to all four donors. Of the naive CD4 clonotypes, roughly 5.2% were shared across a handful of donors.

CD8 cells classed as naive were CD45RO-negative and positively selected for CCR7, excluding terminally differentiated effector memory CD45RA+ cells. Per the germline V gene, CDR1 is LNHDA and CDR2 is SQIVND (reference sequence). The CDR3 length is 13 residues. The V and J ends lost 4 bases and 5 bases respectively, with 11 bases between them. Clones were sequenced by immunoSEQ multiplex PCR, and TCRdb holds only the in-frame ones, with some missing. The sample has some 2 million clones; just under 95% are singletons. The chain carries TRBV19 and TRBJ2-5, with TRBD1 as a possible D gene (6 bases). This receptor was taken from a man between 18 and 29 years old in good health. Sample: naive CD8+ T cells sorted from blood. The DNA of the CDR3 is TGTGCCAGTAGTACCCTAAGGGGGGAGACCCAGTACTTC. As protein: CASSTLRGETQYF.